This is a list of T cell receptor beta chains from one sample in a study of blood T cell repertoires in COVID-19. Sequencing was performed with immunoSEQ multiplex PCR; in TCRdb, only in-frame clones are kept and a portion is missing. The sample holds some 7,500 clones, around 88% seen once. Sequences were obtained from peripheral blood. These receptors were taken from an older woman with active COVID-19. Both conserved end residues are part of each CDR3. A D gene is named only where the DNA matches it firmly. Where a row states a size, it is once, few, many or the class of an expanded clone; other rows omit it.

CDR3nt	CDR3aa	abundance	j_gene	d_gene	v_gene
TGTGCCAGCAGCCAAGATCGGTGGGGGACAGGGTACGAGCAGTACTTC	CASSQDRWGTGYEQYF	once	TRBJ2-7	TRBD1	TRBV14
TGTGCCAGCAGTCCGAGCCCTAACACAGATACGCAGTATTTT	CASSPSPNTDTQYF	-	TRBJ2-3	-	TRBV6-5
TGTGCCAGCAGCTTATTTACGGGTCGGAACTACGAGCAGTACTTC	CASSLFTGRNYEQYF	-	TRBJ2-7	-	TRBV7-8
TGCGCCAGCAGTGGGGGCCCTTATCAGCCCCAGCATTTT	CASSGGPYQPQHF	few	TRBJ1-5	-	TRBV4-1
TGTGCCAGCAGCCCGACAGGGCAGAACACCGGGGAGCTGTTTTTT	CASSPTGQNTGELFF	-	TRBJ2-2	TRBD1	TRBV7-2
TGTGCCAGCAGCAGAGACCTAGCGGGGGGGCTGGAGACCCAGTACTTC	CASSRDLAGGLETQYF	-	TRBJ2-5	TRBD2	TRBV5-6
TGTGCCAGCGGACCGGGACAGGGTAATTCACCCCTCCACTTT	CASGPGQGNSPLHF	-	TRBJ1-6	TRBD1	TRBV28
TGTGCCAGCAGCCTCATGGGGGGGAGGGCCAACAATGAGCAGTTCTTC	CASSLMGGRANNEQFF	-	TRBJ2-1	TRBD2	TRBV7-2
TGTGCCAGCAGCGAACCAGGGGCCGGGGCTGAAGCTTTCTTT	CASSEPGAGAEAFF	-	TRBJ1-1	-	TRBV9
TGCGCCAGCAGTCCCGGGACTAGTATCACAGATACGCAGTATTTT	CASSPGTSITDTQYF	-	TRBJ2-3	TRBD2	TRBV5-1
TGTGCCAGCAGCTTAGGCGGTCTAAACTACGAGCAGTACTTC	CASSLGGLNYEQYF	-	TRBJ2-7	-	TRBV7-9
TGTGCCAGTAGTACCTCTCAGGGGGCGTCCTACGAGCAGTACTTC	CASSTSQGASYEQYF	-	TRBJ2-7	TRBD1	TRBV19
TGTGCCAGTAGTATGATGCGGGGTTACACCGGGGAGCTGTTTTTT	CASSMMRGYTGELFF	-	TRBJ2-2	-	TRBV19
TGTGCCAGCAGTTTAGGACTGAGCTCCTACAATGAGCAGTTCTTC	CASSLGLSSYNEQFF	-	TRBJ2-1	-	TRBV27
TGTGCCAGTAGTATCGGGTTTTACAGGGGGCGCTCGGACTATGGCTACACCTTC	CASSIGFYRGRSDYGYTF	-	TRBJ1-2	TRBD1	TRBV19
TGTGCCAGCAGCCAAGAAAGGGTAGCGGGGGGAATCCGAACATCCCAAGAGACCCAGTACTTC	CASSQERVAGGIRTSQETQYF	-	TRBJ2-5	TRBD2	TRBV3-1/TRBV3-2
TGTGCCAGTAGTCCTGCGGGGGGGGTCTACGAGCAGTACTTC	CASSPAGGVYEQYF	-	TRBJ2-7	TRBD2	TRBV19
TGTGCCAGCAGCCCCGGAGGGGGACTAGCGGAGACCGGGGAGCTGTTTTTT	CASSPGGGLAETGELFF	-	TRBJ2-2	TRBD2	TRBV7-3
TGTGCCAGCAGTTACGGGGGCAGGGGCACTGAAGCTTTCTTT	CASSYGGRGTEAFF	-	TRBJ1-1	-	TRBV6-5
TGTGCCAGCAAGCGGGGGGGCCATATTGGGACCCAGTACTTC	CASKRGGHIGTQYF	-	TRBJ2-5	TRBD2	TRBV2
TGTGCCAGCAGTCCACGTCCGAGGGACATCCTCTTC	CASSPRPRDILF	-	TRBJ2-1	-	TRBV6-2/TRBV6-3
TGTGCCAGCTCACCATCGGACACTGAAGCTTTCTTT	CASSPSDTEAFF	-	TRBJ1-1	-	TRBV18
TGTGCCAGCTCGAGGGGGTTCCAAGAGACCCAGTACTTC	CASSRGFQETQYF	-	TRBJ2-5	-	TRBV12-3/TRBV12-4